These 18 T cell receptor beta chains were sequenced from one sample in a study of Ad26.COV2.S vaccination and SARS-CoV-2 variants. The treatment denotes: roughly 18 received Ad26.COV2.S at low or high dose, single or two shots; roughly five received placebo; per-sample allocation not given. At day 63 after the first vaccine or placebo injection, samples were drawn. Clones were read by immunoSEQ multiplex PCR, and TCRdb kept only the in-frame ones, dropping some. This table has about 400,000 clones, 70% to 90% appearing once. Here the sequenced sample was peripheral blood, taken in a trial of Ad26.COV2.S vaccine versus placebo. These receptors were taken from a person aged 18-60 years who received the Ad26.COV2.S COVID-19 vaccine or a placebo.

J is TRBJ2-5 and V is TRBV10-3; D possibly uses TRBD1 or TRBD2 (5 bases each). The CDR3 contains 10 residues. CDR1 is ENHRY and CDR2 is SYGVKD in the germline V gene. Trimming pared 8 bases from V and 4 bases from J, leaving 5 bases between. CDR3 protein: CAIGGETQYF. The CDR3 DNA is TGTGCCATCGGGGGAGAGACCCAGTACTTC.

The rearrangement uses TRBV10-3 and TRBJ1-3; unclear D gene. Trimming left V 6 bases short and J 0 bases short, with 12 bases between. Per germline, CDR1 ENHRY and CDR2 SYGVKD. This CDR3 has 15 amino acids. The CDR3 loop reads CAIRPDGSSGNTIYF. The CDR3 nucleotides are TGTGCCATCAGGCCGGACGGAAGCTCTGGAAACACCATATATTTT.

This chain joins TRBV7-8 and TRBJ1-1, with a possible D match to TRBD1 (5 bases). Germline V gene data show CDR1 as SGHVS and CDR2 as FQNEAQ. Trimming shortened V by 5 bases and J by 9 bases, and 13 bases separated the two germline ends. CDR3 length equals 12 residues. CDR3 residues: CASSTQGSQAFF. The CDR3 DNA reads TGTGCCAGCAGCACCCAGGGAAGCCAAGCTTTCTTT.

The rearrangement joins TRBV6-5 to TRBJ1-5; D not resolved. Germline values: CDR1 MNHEY, CDR2 SVGAGI. V was trimmed by 7 bases and J by 2 bases, leaving 15 bases between them. The CDR3 totals 15 residues. The CDR3 sequence: CASKRVKDGNQPQHF. The CDR3 DNA reads TGTGCCAGCAAGCGGGTTAAAGACGGCAATCAGCCCCAGCATTTT.

The V and J genes are TRBV6-4 and TRBJ1-2; 8 bases fit TRBD1. The V and J ends lost 6 bases and 1 base, in that order; junction bases with no gene match: 13. Germline loops: CDR1 MRHNA, CDR2 SNTAGT. The CDR3 consists of 17 residues. CDR3 in amino acids: CASRPDRGLPLNYGYTF. CDR3 nucleotide sequence: TGTGCCAGCAGACCCGACAGGGGCCTACCGCTTAACTATGGCTACACCTTC.

This sequence joins TRBV7-9 and TRBJ2-2, with 9 positions matching TRBD1. This CDR3 has 17 amino acids. The ends lost 3 bases at V and 5 bases at J; junction bases unmatched: 10. Germline V CDR1 and CDR2: SEHNR, FQNEAQ (reference sequence). The CDR3 sequence: CASSFSRDRVRTGELFF. CDR3 sequence (DNA): TGTGCCAGCAGCTTTTCACGGGACAGGGTACGGACCGGGGAGCTGTTTTTT.

CDR3 bases: TGTGCCAGCACCTATGGGAAGTGGAGGGAGCCCCAGCATTTT. This gives the protein CASTYGKWREPQHF. The rearrangement links TRBV5-8 to TRBJ1-5; D not certain. V was trimmed by 6 bases and J by 8 bases, leaving 18 bases between them. The CDR3 has 14 amino acids. The germline gives CDR1 SGHTS, CDR2 YDEGEE.

The chain links TRBV6-2 or TRBV6-3 to TRBJ1-2; the D is unclear. Germline V CDR1 and CDR2: MNHEY, SVGEGT. This CDR3 is built from 15 residues. V lost 1 base to trimming and J lost 8 bases, with 17 bases between them. This chain's CDR3 is CASSYYRSGNEGYTF. The CDR3 DNA follows: TGTGCCAGCAGTTACTACCGGTCGGGGAATGAGGGCTACACCTTC.

The chain couples TRBV10-1 to TRBJ2-1, with D perhaps being TRBD1 or TRBD2 (5 bases each). Germline V gene data show CDR1 as WNHNN and CDR2 as SYGVQD (reference sequence). The CDR3 is 16 residues long. V dropped 6 bases and J dropped 8 bases, with 23 bases sitting between them. CDR3 region: CASSAGGNGLGDEQFF. In nucleotides, the CDR3 is TGCGCCAGCAGCGCTGGGGGTAACGGGCTAGGGGATGAGCAGTTCTTC.

This clone was seen only once. The chain combines TRBV18 with TRBJ2-7; 9 nucleotides agree with TRBD1. V gave up 3 bases and J gave up 5 bases; unmatched junction bases: 2. Germline V CDR1 and CDR2: KGHSH, LQKENI. The CDR3 consists of 13 residues. CDR3 protein: CASSPNRGHEQYF. The CDR3 region has the DNA TGTGCCAGCTCACCTAACAGGGGGCACGAGCAGTACTTC.

This rearrangement joins TRBV11-2 to TRBJ2-5, with 8 bases aligning to TRBD2. Germline-derived CDR1 and CDR2 are SGHAT and FQNNGV. V was pared by 2 bases and J by 2 bases, with 7 bases of the junction left unmatched. The CDR3 totals 16 residues. The CDR3 is CASSLSLRGGQETQYF. The DNA of the CDR3 is TGTGCCAGCAGCTTATCCCTCCGGGGGGGGCAAGAGACCCAGTACTTC.

V and J are TRBV3-1 (or the pseudogene TRBV3-2) and TRBJ2-3, with 12 bases that match TRBD2. Trimming took 3 bases from V and 3 from J; bases not matched to a gene: 4. Per germline, CDR1 LGHDT and CDR2 YNNKEL (reference sequence). The CDR3 has 16 residues. CDR3 protein: CASSHSSGGGTDTQYF. CDR3 nucleotides: TGTGCCAGCAGCCATTCTAGCGGGGGGGGAACAGATACGCAGTATTTT.

This chain joins TRBV27 and TRBJ1-2; D is uncertain. CDR3 length: 15 amino acids. Germline values: CDR1 MNHEY, CDR2 SMNVEV (reference sequence). Deletions cut 0 bases from V and 4 bases from J, with 12 bases between. The DNA of the CDR3 is TGTGCCAGCAGTTTATCAGGATTCGAGCCCTATGGCTACACCTTC. Translated: CASSLSGFEPYGYTF.

V is TRBV4-1 and J is TRBJ1-2; D is uncertain. Trimming took off 0 bases at V and 5 bases at J, with 7 bases between the two ends. The CDR3 extends over 13 amino acids. The germline V gene has CDR1 MGHRA and CDR2 YSYEKL. CDR3 sequence (DNA): TGCGCCAGCAGCCAAGATCCTCTATATGGCTACACCTTC. Its protein is CASSQDPLYGYTF.

The chain uses TRBV6-5 and TRBJ1-5; D not certain. The V end was cut by 1 base, the J end by 4 bases, with 11 bases between. The CDR3 has 15 amino acids. Germline CDR1 reads MNHEY; CDR2 reads SVGAGI. The CDR3 loop is CASSYYPGPNQPQHF. The CDR3 nucleotides read TGTGCCAGCAGTTACTATCCAGGACCAAATCAGCCCCAGCATTTT.

The table lists this clone with a count of one. The rearrangement joins TRBV18 to TRBJ1-1, with 10 bases matching TRBD1. Germline CDR1 and CDR2: KGHSH and LQKENI. The V segment lost 3 bases and the J segment 3 bases; nucleotides outside the gene matches: 1. The CDR3 is made up of 14 amino acids. The DNA of the CDR3 is TGTGCCAGCTCACCGGGGACAGGGGACACTGAAGCTTTCTTT. This translates into CASSPGTGDTEAFF.

V gene TRBV24-1 combines with J gene TRBJ1-4; D remains unclear. V lost 5 bases and J 0 bases, leaving 24 bases between the germline ends. Per the germline V gene, CDR1 is KGHDR and CDR2 is SFDVKD. This CDR3 contains 20 residues. CDR3 loop: CATSVREMGKPSSTNEKLFF. Written as DNA, the CDR3 is TGTGCCACCAGTGTGAGGGAAATGGGAAAACCATCATCAACTAATGAAAAACTGTTTTTT.

This clone was detected a few times. This chain connects TRBV18 to TRBJ1-2, with D maybe TRBD1 (6 bases). Germline CDR1 is KGHSH and CDR2 is LQKENI. Trimming took off 2 bases at V and 2 bases at J, with 12 bases between the two ends. The CDR3 contains 15 residues. For the CDR3, the DNA is TGTGCCAGCTCACCATCTGGGGGCGCGAACTATGGCTACACCTTC. Translated, it gives CASSPSGGANYGYTF.